This T cell receptor (beta chain) was documented in a study of T cells in Graves' hyperthyroidism and ophthalmopathy. Using RNA transcripts as the source, TCR beta CDR3 regions were amplified. Initially, a first-round RT-PCR of the TCR CDR3 employed the HTBI primer set. TCRdb independently ran MiXCR on the multiplex PCR reads; one entry per CDR3 protein. The data show around 600,000 distinct CDR3 sequences, 40% to 55% seen once. With V trimmed by 3 bases and J by 3 bases, 9 bases remained unmatched. This CDR3 has 17 amino acids. Germline values: CDR1 SGHDN, CDR2 FVKESK. The source material was peripheral blood or thyroid tissue (not recorded which). The receptor comes from an adult man with Graves' disease, either hyperthyroidism or ophthalmopathy (not recorded which). This chain uses TRBV14 with TRBJ2-7, with 12 bases aligning to TRBD1. CDR3 in amino acids: CASSHYLGTGGIYEQYF. CDR3 DNA sequence: TGTGCCAGCAGCCATTACCTCGGGACAGGGGGCATCTACGAGCAGTACTTC.